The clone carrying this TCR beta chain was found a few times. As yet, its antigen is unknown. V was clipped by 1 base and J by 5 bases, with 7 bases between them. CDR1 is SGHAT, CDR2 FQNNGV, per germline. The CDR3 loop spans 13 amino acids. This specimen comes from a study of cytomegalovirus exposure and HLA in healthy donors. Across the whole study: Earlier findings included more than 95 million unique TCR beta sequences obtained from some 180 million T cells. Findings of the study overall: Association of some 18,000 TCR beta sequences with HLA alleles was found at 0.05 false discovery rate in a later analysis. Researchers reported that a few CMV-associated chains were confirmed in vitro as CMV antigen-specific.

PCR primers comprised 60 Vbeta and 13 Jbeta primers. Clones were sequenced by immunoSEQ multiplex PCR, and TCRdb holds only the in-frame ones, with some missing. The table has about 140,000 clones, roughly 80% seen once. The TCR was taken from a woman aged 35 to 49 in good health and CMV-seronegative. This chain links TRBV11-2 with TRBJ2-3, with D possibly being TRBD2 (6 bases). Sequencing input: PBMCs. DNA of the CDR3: TGTGCCAGCAGCTTAGTCGGGAGAGATACGCAGTATTTT. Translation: CASSLVGRDTQYF.